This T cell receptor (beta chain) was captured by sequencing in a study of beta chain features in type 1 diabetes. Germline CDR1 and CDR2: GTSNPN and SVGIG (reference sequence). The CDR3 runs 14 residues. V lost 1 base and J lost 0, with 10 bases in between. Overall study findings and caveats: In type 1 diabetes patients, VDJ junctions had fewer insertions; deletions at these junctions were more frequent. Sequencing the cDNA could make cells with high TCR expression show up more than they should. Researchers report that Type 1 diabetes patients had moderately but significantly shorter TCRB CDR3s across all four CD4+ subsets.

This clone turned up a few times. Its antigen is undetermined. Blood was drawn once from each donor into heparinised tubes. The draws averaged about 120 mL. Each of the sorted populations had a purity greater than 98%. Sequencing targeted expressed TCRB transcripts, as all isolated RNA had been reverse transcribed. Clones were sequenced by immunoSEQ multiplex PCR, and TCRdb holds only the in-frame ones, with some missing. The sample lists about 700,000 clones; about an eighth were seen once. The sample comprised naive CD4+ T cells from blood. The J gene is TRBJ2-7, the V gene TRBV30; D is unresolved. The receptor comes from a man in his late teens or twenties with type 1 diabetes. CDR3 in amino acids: CAWSGNYHSYEQYF. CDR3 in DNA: TGTGCCTGGAGTGGGAATTACCACTCCTACGAGCAGTACTTC.